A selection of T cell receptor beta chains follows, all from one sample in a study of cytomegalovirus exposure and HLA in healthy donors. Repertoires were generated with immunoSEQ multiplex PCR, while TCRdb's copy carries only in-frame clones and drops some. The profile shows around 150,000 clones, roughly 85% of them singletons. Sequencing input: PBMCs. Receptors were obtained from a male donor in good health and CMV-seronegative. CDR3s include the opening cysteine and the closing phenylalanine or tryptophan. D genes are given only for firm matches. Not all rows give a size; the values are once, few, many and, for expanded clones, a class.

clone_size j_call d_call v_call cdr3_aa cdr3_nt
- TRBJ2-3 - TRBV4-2 CASSLSGTSTDTQYF TGTGCCAGCAGCCTGAGCGGGACAAGCACAGATACGCAGTATTTT
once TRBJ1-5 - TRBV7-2 CASSLVTFSDQPQHF TGTGCCAGCAGCTTGGTCACGTTCAGCGATCAGCCCCAGCATTTT
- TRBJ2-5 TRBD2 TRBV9 CASSVGTSGGAETQYF TGTGCCAGCAGCGTCGGGACTAGCGGGGGGGCGGAGACCCAGTACTTC
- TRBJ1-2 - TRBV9 CASSVDHFYGYTF TGTGCCAGCAGCGTAGATCATTTTTATGGCTACACCTTC
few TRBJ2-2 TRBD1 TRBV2 CASTDRATNTGELFF TGTGCCAGCACAGACAGGGCTACGAACACCGGGGAGCTGTTTTTT
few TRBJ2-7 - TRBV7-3 CASSPGVEGYEQYF TGTGCCAGCAGCCCAGGGGTTGAAGGGTACGAGCAGTACTTC
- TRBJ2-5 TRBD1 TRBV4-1 CASSQVGTGEETQYF TGCGCCAGCAGCCAAGTTGGGACAGGAGAAGAGACCCAGTACTTC
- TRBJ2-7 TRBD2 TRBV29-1 CSVELLAGGYEQYF TGCAGCGTTGAATTGTTAGCGGGAGGTTACGAGCAGTACTTC
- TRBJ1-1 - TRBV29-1 CSVEYEQNTEAFF TGCAGCGTTGAATATGAGCAGAACACTGAAGCTTTCTTT
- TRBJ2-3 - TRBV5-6 CASSLADTQYF TGTGCCAGCAGCTTGGCTGATACGCAGTATTTT
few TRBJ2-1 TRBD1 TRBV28 CASSNRGREEQFF TGTGCCAGCAGTAACAGGGGGCGGGAGGAGCAGTTCTTC
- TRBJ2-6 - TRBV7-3 CASSFHPGGSGANVLTF TGTGCCAGCAGCTTCCATCCAGGGGGGTCCGGGGCCAACGTCCTGACTTTC
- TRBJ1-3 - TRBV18 CASSPQASGNTIYF TGTGCCAGCTCACCCCAAGCCTCTGGAAACACCATATATTTT
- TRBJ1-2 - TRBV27 CASSTSQRSYGYTF TGTGCCAGCAGTACATCCCAGAGGTCCTATGGCTACACCTTC
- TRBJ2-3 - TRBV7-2 CASSSSPDTQYF TGTGCCAGCAGCTCCTCCCCAGATACGCAGTATTTT
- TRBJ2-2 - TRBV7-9 CSSSADFLDSSGELFF TGTTCCAGCAGCGCGGACTTCCTGGACAGTTCCGGGGAGCTGTTTTTT